The present entry profiles one TCR beta chain with its context. The sample comes from a study of naive and memory T cell subsets. Germline-derived CDR1 and CDR2 are ENHRY and SYGVKD. This CDR3 spans 16 amino acids. V lost 4 bases and J 1 base, leaving 15 bases between the germline ends. Two oligonucleotides, mixed equimolar, formed the beta constant-region primer covering TRBC1 and TRBC2. Nested alpha and beta constant-region primers with the SP2 primer drove four PCR rounds on ligated cDNA. TCRdb ran MiXCR on the UMI-ligation and nested PCR reads and lists one entry per CDR3 protein. The data contain 85,000 or so distinct CDR3 sequences, about 10% of them seen just once; the ten biggest clones take up 1.2%.

The chain carries TRBV10-3 and TRBJ2-3; D not resolved. The clonotype comes from a human donor in good health. Sequencing used naive CD8+ T cells from blood. The CDR3 nucleotides read TGTGCCATCAGTGGCTACCTCACGACTGGCACAGATACGCAGTATTTT. It yields the protein CAISGYLTTGTDTQYF.